This TCR beta chain was identified during a study of blood T cell repertoires in COVID-19. There are 17 residues in the CDR3. With V trimmed by 4 bases and J by 3 bases, 12 bases remained unmatched. Germline CDR1 and CDR2: SQVTM and ANQGSEA. Measured with immunoSEQ multiplex PCR; TCRdb has only the in-frame clones, and not every one. The repertoire includes hundreds of thousands of clones, about 82% of them detected once, and about 2.1% sits in the top ten. The sequence was obtained from a woman between 45 and 65 years old who had recovered from COVID-19. Sequencing input: PBMCs or T cells enriched from blood (not recorded which). The chain joins TRBV29-1 to TRBJ2-1, with 10 bases that match TRBD1. The CDR3 spells CSVGFSFRDRGYNEQFF. The CDR3 nucleotides are TGCAGCGTTGGGTTTTCTTTCCGGGACAGGGGCTACAATGAGCAGTTCTTC.